This T cell receptor (beta chain) originates from a study of shared clonotypes between healthy human individuals. The assay was run at deep level. Sequencing was performed with immunoSEQ multiplex PCR; in TCRdb, only in-frame clones are kept and a portion is missing. The sample gives under 1 million clones, approximately 96% of which show up once; about 0.25% is in the top ten. Naive CD8 cells lacked CD45RO, underwent positive selection for CCR7 and left out terminally differentiated effector memory CD45RA+ cells. Source material: naive CD8+ T cells sorted from blood. The receptor comes from a man aged 25 to 40 in good health.

CDR3: CASSHGQGRNLRTDTQYF. The CDR3 DNA is TGCGCCAGCAGCCATGGACAGGGGAGAAACCTTCGCACAGATACGCAGTATTTT. The chain has TRBV4-3 and TRBJ2-3; 9 bases agree with TRBD1. This CDR3 has 18 amino acids. The V and J ends lost 3 bases and 1 base, in that order; junction bases with no gene match: 11. The V gene's germline CDR1 is LGHNA and CDR2 YSLEER.